The source of this TCR beta chain is a study of blood T cell repertoires in COVID-19. Study background: The United States, Italy and Spain provided the acute and convalescent COVID-19 samples. PBMCs, B-cell-depleted T cells, or T cells provided the cDNA or gDNA that made up the material.

The length of the CDR3 is 14 residues. Looked up from germline, CDR1 is KGHSH and CDR2 is LQKENI. With V trimmed by 2 bases and J by 4 bases, 3 bases remained unmatched. Comment on this clone: Other DNA sequences in this sample translate to the same CDR3.

Original processing methods: Amplifying reference gene primers gave estimates of nucleated cell counts. TCRdb's copy holds only in-frame clones and misses some; the assay was immunoSEQ multiplex PCR. D and trimming come from the DNA, and the V and J calls and clone size come from that table. The sample has under 150,000 clones, just under 80% seen once. This TCR came from a human donor in a cohort sampled during active COVID-19. The rearrangement joins TRBV18 to TRBJ2-7, with TRBD1 identical over 9 bases. Material for sequencing was peripheral blood. The CDR3 DNA reads TGTGCCAGCTCACCAGGACAGGGGACGTACGAGCAGTACTTC. Its translation: CASSPGQGTYEQYF.